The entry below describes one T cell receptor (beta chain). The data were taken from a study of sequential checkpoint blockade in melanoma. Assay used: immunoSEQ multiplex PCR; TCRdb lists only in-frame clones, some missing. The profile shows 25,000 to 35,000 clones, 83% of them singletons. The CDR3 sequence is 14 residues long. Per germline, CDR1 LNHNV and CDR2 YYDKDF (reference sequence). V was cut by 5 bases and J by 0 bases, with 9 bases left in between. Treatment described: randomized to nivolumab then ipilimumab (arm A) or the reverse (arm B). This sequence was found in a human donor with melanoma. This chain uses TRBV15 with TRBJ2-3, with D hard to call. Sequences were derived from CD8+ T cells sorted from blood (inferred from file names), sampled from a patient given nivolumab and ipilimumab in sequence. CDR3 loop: CATSEVGSTDTQYF. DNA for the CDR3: TGTGCCACCAGCGAGGTCGGGAGCACAGATACGCAGTATTTT.